The 9 T cell receptor beta chains listed next were all sequenced from one sample in a study of quantifying T cell responses using KT2 cells (dated by TCRdb to between 2016 and 2019). Regarding the complete study: RNA was DNase-treated and reverse transcribed with TCR alpha and beta constant-region primers, mostly using SuperScript III.

Libraries were constructed by UMI-ligation and nested PCR. TCRdb names Illumina MiSeq as the instrument used. A single-stranded oligonucleotide carrying the Illumina SP2 sequence and a UMI was ligated to the cDNA 3' end using T4 RNA ligase 1. PCR1 used approximately 4 cycles (98 degrees C 15 s, 69 degrees C 30 s, 72 degrees C 40 s), and the beta primer was an equimolar mix of RC1.1 and RC1.2 that covered TRBC1 and TRBC2. The public reads were quality trimmed at Q25 with fastp and then assembled into clones with MiXCR by TCRdb, keeping productive beta chains. One record per CDR3 amino acid sequence lists the most common genes and DNA. The sample table lists tens of thousands of distinct CDR3 sequences, 7.3% of them with a count of one. The leading ten clones occupy 15% to 18% of the sample. Sequencing used PBMCs spiked with cells of the T cell clone KT2. The receptors here all came from a human donor.

In its sample, this clonotype was seen many times. J is TRBJ1-2 and V is TRBV7-9; no clear D. V dropped 0 bases and J dropped 10 bases, with 9 bases sitting between them. This CDR3 has 12 amino acids. Per the germline V gene, CDR1 is SEHNR and CDR2 is FQNEAQ (reference sequence). CDR3 DNA sequence: TGTGCCAGCAGCTTAGCGCTGGGCGACTACACCTTC. It codes for CASSLALGDYTF.

V gene TRBV12-3 or TRBV12-4 combines with J gene TRBJ1-2; the match to TRBD1 covers 9 bases. Trimming at V came to 6 bases and at J to 8 bases, leaving 7 bases not matched to a gene. The CDR3 totals 13 residues. The DNA for the CDR3 is TGTGCCAGCAGCCAAGGGACAGGGTACGGCTACACCTTC. As protein: CASSQGTGYGYTF.

In its sample, this clonotype ranks as medium-sized. The chain employs TRBV6-4 and TRBJ2-3; TRBD2 is a possible D gene (6 bases). The length of the CDR3 is 15 residues. CDR1 and CDR2 (germline): MRHNA, SNTAGT. Trimming pared 2 bases from V and 2 bases from J, leaving 11 bases between. The CDR3 nucleotides are TGTGCCAGCAGTGACAACGGCGGGGCCACAGATACGCAGTATTTT. Protein: CASSDNGGATDTQYF.

This clonotype came up many times. The chain is built from TRBV7-6 and TRBJ1-4; 7 bases line up with TRBD1. The CDR3 length is 15 residues. CDR1 is SGHVS, CDR2 FNYEAQ, per germline. Trimming removed 5 bases from V and 8 bases from J; junction bases left unmatched: 11. CDR3 nucleotides: TGTGCCAGCAGCCGATGGCGGGACAGTCGGGAAAAACTGTTTTTT. Protein product: CASSRWRDSREKLFF.

As regards this clonotype: With a much larger clone just one base away, this may be a read error. This chain connects TRBV11-2 to TRBJ2-4, with D tentatively TRBD2 (5 bases). Germline V CDR1 and CDR2: SGHAT, FQNNGV. The CDR3 sequence is 14 residues long. As DNA, the CDR3 is TGTGACAGCAGAGGGATTGGGAAGGATAACATTCAGTACTTC. Protein sequence: CDSRGIGKDNIQYF.

In this sample, this clonotype turned up a few times. The chain couples TRBV11-2 to TRBJ1-1; D is undetermined. Per germline, CDR1 SGHAT and CDR2 FQNNGV. V was clipped by 1 base and J by 1 base, with 7 bases between them. The CDR3 is 14 amino acids. The CDR3 region is CASSLAPGNTEAFF. In nucleotides, the CDR3 is TGTGCCAGCAGCTTAGCTCCGGGGAACACTGAAGCTTTCTTT. Using reference TRBV11-2 and TRBJ1-1 for the parts outside the CDR3, the full variable domain is EAGVAQSPRYKIIEKRQSVAFWCNPISGHATLYWYQQILGQGPKLLIQFQNNGVVDDSQLPKDRFSAERLKGVDSTLKIQPAKLEDSAVYLCASSLAPGNTEAFFGQGTRLTVV.

This clonotype was observed at least ten times. The gene calls are TRBV20-1 and TRBJ1-4, with TRBD1 as a possible D gene (5 bases). V was trimmed by 4 bases and J by 0 bases, leaving 6 bases between them. Germline CDR1 is DFQATT and CDR2 is SNEGSKA (reference sequence). The CDR3 consists of 13 residues. Here the CDR3 reads CSAKTATNEKLFF. The CDR3 region has the DNA TGCAGTGCTAAGACAGCAACTAATGAAAAACTGTTTTTT.

The chain couples TRBV14 to TRBJ2-1, with TRBD2 identical over 8 bases. V shed 4 bases and J 7 bases; nucleotides not matched to a gene: 9. The V gene's germline CDR1 is SGHDN and CDR2 FVKESK. There are 15 residues in the CDR3. CDR3 amino acids: CASSPWSGRENEQFF. CDR3 nucleotides: TGTGCCAGCAGCCCCTGGAGCGGGAGAGAGAATGAGCAGTTCTTC.

Note on this clonotype: Germline and junction disagree at one end, which may indicate a read error. This chain connects TRBV27 to TRBJ1-5; D unclear. CDR3 size: 14 residues. Germline V gives CDR1 MNHEY, CDR2 SMNVEV (reference sequence). CDR3 in amino acids: CTSSLPYSNQPQHF. As DNA, the CDR3 is TGCACCAGCAGTTTACCGTACTCCAATCAGCCCCAGCATTTT.